Below, 12 T cell receptor beta chains from the same sample are listed, as sequenced in a study of blood T cells in healthy people across ages. The authors ran a second PCR of about 7 to 11 cycles using a sample-barcoded 5' primer and a J-beta primer mix. TCRdb itself ran the 5' RACE reads through MiXCR, one entry per CDR3 protein. The table includes hundreds of thousands of distinct CDR3 sequences, roughly half detected once. Sequencing used blood. The source of these receptors is a man aged 55 to 70 in good health.

V usage is TRBV6-5 and J usage is TRBJ2-7, with D maybe TRBD1 (6 bases). Germline values: CDR1 MNHEY, CDR2 SVGAGI. CDR3 length: 14 residues. V lost 5 bases, J lost 0 bases, and 11 bases lay in between. Here the CDR3 reads CASSPSRGSYEQYF. The CDR3 DNA is TGTGCCAGCAGTCCCTCCAGGGGCTCCTACGAGCAGTACTTC.

The V gene is TRBV5-6, the J gene TRBJ1-1; 8 bases are a match to TRBD1. J gave up 1 base and V 4 bases, and 9 bases lay outside the gene matches. This CDR3 contains 16 residues. The V gene's germline CDR1 is SGHDT and CDR2 YYEEEE. The CDR3: CASSPPQGQGNTEAFF. The DNA of the CDR3 is TGTGCCAGCAGCCCCCCCCAAGGACAGGGGAACACTGAAGCTTTCTTT.

This clonotype was recorded many times. The V and J genes are TRBV9 and TRBJ2-3, with TRBD2 identical over 7 bases. The germline V gene has CDR1 SGDLS and CDR2 YYNGEE. V gave up 2 bases and J gave up 4 bases; unmatched junction bases: 4. This CDR3 has 14 amino acids. The CDR3 here is CASSVGGSPDTQYF. CDR3 DNA sequence: TGTGCCAGCAGCGTGGGCGGGAGCCCAGATACGCAGTATTTT.

This clonotype turned up a few times. This chain uses TRBV5-1 with TRBJ2-5; D gene unclear. V lost 4 bases and J 3 bases, leaving 10 bases between the germline ends. The CDR3 is 13 residues long. From germline, CDR1 is SGHRS and CDR2 YFSETQ. The CDR3 reads CASSPERKETQYF. The CDR3 DNA reads TGCGCCAGCAGCCCCGAGAGGAAAGAGACCCAGTACTTC.

The gene calls are TRBV5-5 and TRBJ2-1, with 9 bases aligning to TRBD2. Judging by the DNA end, TRBJ2-7 fits better; the J call may be wrong. Germline V gene sequence: CDR1 SGHKS, CDR2 YYEKEE (reference sequence). This CDR3 is 15 amino acids long. The CDR3: CASSGASGVGNEQYF. For the CDR3, the DNA is TGTGCCAGCAGCGGTGCTAGCGGGGTGGGGAATGAGCAGTACTTC.

This clonotype has just a few counts. The V and J genes are TRBV18 and TRBJ1-5, with 9 bases identical to TRBD1. Germline CDR1 is KGHSH and CDR2 is LQKENI. The length of the CDR3 is 16 residues. The V segment lost 6 bases and the J segment 0 bases; nucleotides outside the gene matches: 6. The CDR3 reads CASSPGTGRSNQPQHF. CDR3 coding DNA: TGTGCCAGCTCCCCCGGGACAGGGCGTAGCAATCAGCCCCAGCATTTT.

Written as DNA, the CDR3 is TGCGCCAGCAGCTTGCTCCCTACAAGGGATACGCAGTATTTT. It specifies CASSLLPTRDTQYF. V usage is TRBV5-1 and J usage is TRBJ2-3; D ambiguous. This CDR3 contains 14 residues. V lost 1 base and J lost 6, with 12 bases in between. Germline V gives CDR1 SGHRS, CDR2 YFSETQ.

V is TRBV18 and J is TRBJ2-1; 10 nucleotides match TRBD2. After removal of 4 bases from V and 6 bases from J, the junction contained 3 bases not matched to a gene. Per germline, CDR1 KGHSH and CDR2 LQKENI. This CDR3 has 14 residues. As DNA, the CDR3 is TGTGCCAGCTCACGCGGGACTAGCGCCAATGAGCAGTTCTTC. As protein: CASSRGTSANEQFF. Combining the CDR3 with reference TRBV18 and TRBJ2-1 gives the whole variable domain NAGVMQNPRHLVRRRGQEARLRCSPMKGHSHVYWYRQLPEEGLKFMVYLQKENIIDESGMPKERFSAEFPKEGPSILRIQQVVRGDSAAYFCASSRGTSANEQFFGPGTRLTVL.

V and J are TRBV7-2 and TRBJ1-2; D is ambiguous. The CDR3 contains 14 residues. V was clipped by 1 base and J by 3 bases, with 9 bases between them. CDR1 SGHTA and CDR2 FQGNSA come from the germline V gene. The CDR3 region has the DNA TGTGCCAGCAGCTTAGATTACAGCGACTATGGCTACACCTTC. Its translation is CASSLDYSDYGYTF.

The chain joins TRBV21-1 to TRBJ2-1; the D call in the table, TRBD2, was not verified against the DNA. The DNA matches TRBJ2-7 better at its end, which makes the J call doubtful. TRBV21-1 corresponds to a pseudogene. The CDR3 sequence is 18 residues long. The CDR3 region has the DNA TGTGCCAGCAGCAAGAGTAGACGGGCGGGAGGTGTCCACAATGAGCAGTACTTC. The encoded protein is CASSKSRRAGGVHNEQYF.

This rearrangement joins TRBV7-9 to TRBJ2-3, with 8 bases that match TRBD2. Germline V gene data show CDR1 as SEHNR and CDR2 as FQNEAQ (reference sequence). The CDR3 runs to 16 residues. V lost 5 bases to trimming and J lost 0 bases; unmatched junction nucleotides: 7. DNA of the CDR3: TGTGCCAGCAGCACACTAGCGGTTCTTAGCACAGATACGCAGTATTTT. Translated: CASSTLAVLSTDTQYF.

The chain links TRBV20-1 to TRBJ2-1, with 10 positions matching TRBD2. J lost 10 bases, V lost 3 bases, and 6 bases had no gene match. The CDR3 contains 13 residues. From germline, CDR1 is DFQATT and CDR2 SNEGSKA (reference sequence). In DNA, the CDR3 is TGCAGTGCTAGTGTGGCTAGCGGGAGCGAGCAGTTCTTC. Its translation is CSASVASGSEQFF.